This is a list of T cell receptor beta chains from one sample in a study of technical replicates of blood from a few donors. Assay used: immunoSEQ multiplex PCR; TCRdb lists only in-frame clones, some missing. The table has more than 65,000 clones, approximately 96% seen once; the top ten hold roughly 0.33%. Sequencing was performed on T cells isolated from PBMCs. These receptors all stem from a human donor in good health. Each CDR3 is given with its conserved first and last residue. D genes are given only for firm matches. The size entry is marked missing in some rows and otherwise reads once, few, many or a size class.

>TRBJ1-5|TRBV18|-|-
CASSPGARNQPQHF
TGTGCCAGCTCACCAGGGGCCCGGAATCAGCCCCAGCATTTT
>TRBJ1-1|TRBV27|-|-
CASSLLAGAEAFF
TGTGCCAGCAGTTTATTAGCGGGGGCTGAAGCTTTCTTT
>TRBJ1-5|TRBV2|-|-
CASRQTNQPQHF
TGTGCCAGCAGACAGACCAATCAGCCCCAGCATTTT
>TRBJ1-1|TRBV30|-|TRBD1
CAWARQGATEAFF
TGTGCCTGGGCCCGACAGGGAGCCACTGAAGCTTTCTTT
>TRBJ1-5|TRBV10-2|-|-
CASNDRNYNQPQHF
TGCGCCAGCAACGACAGAAACTACAATCAGCCCCAGCATTTT
>TRBJ1-5|TRBV9|-|-
CASSAKTEGQPQHF
TGTGCCAGCAGCGCTAAGACAGAAGGCCAGCCCCAGCATTTT
>TRBJ2-1|TRBV7-2|-|-
CASSFLMEWQFF
TGTGCCAGCAGCTTTTTGATGGAGTGGCAGTTCTTC
>TRBJ2-7|TRBV7-2|-|-
CASSLSREFPVYEQYF
TGTGCCAGCAGCTTAAGCCGGGAGTTCCCCGTCTACGAGCAGTACTTC
>TRBJ2-7|TRBV7-9|-|TRBD1
CASSLTGTGLFF
TGTGCCAGCAGCCTAACCGGGACAGGCCTCTTCTTC
>TRBJ2-1|TRBV4-1|-|-
CASSQEGTLHNEQFF
TGCGCCAGCAGCCAAGAAGGGACTCTTCACAATGAGCAGTTCTTC
>TRBJ2-7|TRBV15|-|TRBD2
CATSRDWGLAYEQYF
TGTGCCACCAGCAGAGATTGGGGACTAGCTTACGAGCAGTACTTC
>TRBJ2-1|TRBV5-4|once|TRBD2
CASSFLGLVGNNEQFF
TGTGCCAGCAGCTTCTTGGGACTAGTCGGGAACAATGAGCAGTTCTTC
>TRBJ2-3|TRBV27|-|TRBD2
CASSPGLATDTQYF
TGTGCCAGCAGTCCGGGACTAGCTACTGATACGCAGTATTTT
>TRBJ2-5|TRBV15|-|TRBD2
CATSRDQGLAGVWETQYF
TGTGCCACCAGCAGAGATCAGGGACTAGCGGGAGTATGGGAGACCCAGTACTTC
>TRBJ1-2|TRBV4-1|-|TRBD1
CASSRYRGYYGYTF
TGCGCCAGCAGCCGGTACAGGGGATACTATGGCTACACCTTC
>TRBJ1-5|TRBV7-9|-|-
CASRKEGGNQPQHF
TGTGCCAGTAGAAAAGAGGGCGGCAATCAGCCCCAGCATTTT
>TRBJ2-3|TRBV7-3|-|TRBD2
CASSEGLAVDTQYF
TGTGCCAGCAGCGAGGGACTAGCGGTAGATACGCAGTATTTT
>TRBJ2-1|TRBV7-9|-|-
CASSLERAAKYNEQFF
TGTGCCAGCAGCTTGGAGCGGGCGGCGAAATACAATGAGCAGTTCTTC
>TRBJ1-1|TRBV6-6|-|-
CASRVTVDEAFF
TGTGCCAGCAGGGTGACAGTGGATGAAGCTTTCTTT
>TRBJ1-5|TRBV11-2|-|-
CASSLTGFQPQHF
TGTGCCAGCAGCTTAACAGGGTTTCAGCCCCAGCATTTT
>TRBJ2-3|TRBV7-8|once|-
CATAGERHTDTQYF
TGTGCCACCGCCGGGGAGCGGCACACAGATACGCAGTATTTT
>TRBJ2-1|TRBV9|-|TRBD2
CASSVSFGGTSGRVGQFF
TGTGCCAGCAGCGTATCCTTTGGAGGGACTAGCGGGAGGGTAGGGCAGTTCTTC
>TRBJ2-6|TRBV21-1|-|-
CASSPLQQALGSNVLTF
TGTGCCAGCAGTCCCCTTCAACAGGCTCTGGGGTCCAACGTCCTGACTTTC
>TRBJ2-1|TRBV7-9|-|-
CASRVSQGYNEQFF
TGTGCCAGCAGGGTAAGCCAGGGGTACAATGAGCAGTTCTTC
>TRBJ1-2|TRBV4-3|-|-
CASSQVKQGRNGYTF
TGCGCCAGCAGCCAAGTGAAACAGGGCAGAAACGGCTACACCTTC
>TRBJ2-1|TRBV29-1|-|TRBD1
CSVQDRADYNEQFF
TGCAGCGTTCAGGACAGGGCAGATTACAATGAGCAGTTCTTC
>TRBJ1-1|TRBV9|-|-
CASSVAGAEAFF
TGTGCCAGCAGCGTAGCAGGCGCTGAAGCTTTCTTT
>TRBJ2-7|TRBV7-3|-|-
CASSLGELYEQYF
TGTGCCAGCAGCTTAGGGGAGCTCTACGAGCAGTACTTC
>TRBJ2-1|TRBV29-1|-|TRBD2
CSVRTSWNEQFF
TGCAGCGTTCGGACTAGCTGGAATGAGCAGTTCTTC
>TRBJ2-7|TRBV15|-|TRBD1
CATQTGGTLEQYF
TGTGCCACTCAGACAGGGGGCACGTTAGAGCAGTACTTC
>TRBJ1-2|TRBV6-5|once|TRBD1
CASRSQGVYGYTF
TGTGCCAGCAGATCTCAGGGGGTCTATGGCTACACCTTC
>TRBJ2-7|TRBV11-2|once|-
CASSLDAILGTPAYEQYF
TGTGCCAGCAGCTTAGATGCCATTCTCGGGACTCCGGCCTACGAGCAGTACTTC
>TRBJ2-7|TRBV7-2|-|TRBD2
CASRGTSVVYEQYF
TGTGCCAGCAGGGGGACTAGCGTTGTTTACGAGCAGTACTTC
>TRBJ1-1|TRBV6-5|-|-
CASSSPRGGTEAFF
TGTGCCAGCAGTTCACCCAGGGGAGGGACTGAAGCTTTCTTT
>TRBJ1-2|TRBV5-1|-|TRBD1
CASSLVGQGIPNYGYTF
TGCGCCAGCAGCTTGGTCGGACAGGGGATACCTAACTATGGCTACACCTTC
>TRBJ1-5|TRBV27|-|-
CASSFTGGDQPQHF
TGTGCCAGCAGTTTCACGGGAGGGGACCAGCCCCAGCATTTT
>TRBJ1-2|TRBV2|-|-
CASSEEGSHGYTF
TGTGCCAGCAGTGAAGAGGGGTCGCATGGCTACACCTTC
>TRBJ1-5|TRBV6-1|-|TRBD1
CASKFQGAGNQPQHF
TGTGCCAGCAAGTTCCAGGGGGCTGGCAATCAGCCCCAGCATTTT
>TRBJ2-4|TRBV5-1|-|TRBD2
CASSPVGGEYSKNIQYF
TGCGCCAGCAGCCCCGTCGGGGGGGAGTACTCCAAAAACATTCAGTACTTC
>TRBJ2-2|TRBV2|-|-
CASSEYRGPSGRAVSGELFF
TGTGCCAGCAGTGAATACAGGGGGCCCAGCGGGAGGGCCGTATCCGGGGAGCTGTTTTTT
>TRBJ2-5|TRBV7-8|-|-
CASSFRRSQETQYF
TGTGCCAGCAGCTTTAGGCGGTCTCAAGAGACCCAGTACTTC
>TRBJ2-1|TRBV11-2|-|-
CASRILNEQFF
TGTGCCAGCAGAATTCTAAATGAGCAGTTCTTC
>TRBJ2-7|TRBV4-3|-|-
CASSQVGQNEQYF
TGCGCCAGCAGCCAAGTTGGCCAGAACGAGCAGTACTTC
>TRBJ1-5|TRBV27|-|-
CASRHTYIQGNQPQHF
TGTGCCAGCAGGCACACCTACATACAGGGCAATCAGCCCCAGCATTTT
>TRBJ2-5|TRBV27|-|TRBD2
CASSLGSGSRETQYF
TGTGCCAGTTCTTTGGGTAGCGGGAGTAGAGAGACCCAGTACTTC
>TRBJ1-3|TRBV6-5|once|TRBD1
CASGTGLGNTIYF
TGTGCCAGCGGGACAGGGCTTGGAAACACCATATATTTT
>TRBJ2-2|TRBV27|-|TRBD1
CASSQDRVDTGELFF
TGTGCCAGCAGCCAGGACAGGGTAGACACCGGGGAGCTGTTTTTT
>TRBJ1-5|TRBV5-4|-|-
CASSLEWGSNQPQHF
TGTGCCAGCAGCTTGGAGTGGGGCTCGAATCAGCCCCAGCATTTT
>TRBJ1-1|TRBV30|-|-
CAWSDPGLYTEAFF
TGTGCCTGGAGTGACCCGGGACTTTACACTGAAGCTTTCTTT
>TRBJ1-2|TRBV19|-|TRBD1
CASATGAPNYGYTF
TGTGCCAGCGCTACAGGGGCTCCTAACTATGGCTACACCTTC
>TRBJ1-4|TRBV27|-|TRBD1
CASSPGTGYNEKLFF
TGTGCCAGCAGTCCCGGGACAGGATATAATGAAAAACTGTTTTTT
>TRBJ1-3|TRBV9|-|-
CASSLTGNTIYF
TGTGCCAGCAGCCTGACAGGAAACACCATATATTTT
>TRBJ2-4|TRBV7-8|-|TRBD1
CASSFGTVENIQYF
TGTGCCAGCAGCTTTGGGACAGTAGAAAACATTCAGTACTTC